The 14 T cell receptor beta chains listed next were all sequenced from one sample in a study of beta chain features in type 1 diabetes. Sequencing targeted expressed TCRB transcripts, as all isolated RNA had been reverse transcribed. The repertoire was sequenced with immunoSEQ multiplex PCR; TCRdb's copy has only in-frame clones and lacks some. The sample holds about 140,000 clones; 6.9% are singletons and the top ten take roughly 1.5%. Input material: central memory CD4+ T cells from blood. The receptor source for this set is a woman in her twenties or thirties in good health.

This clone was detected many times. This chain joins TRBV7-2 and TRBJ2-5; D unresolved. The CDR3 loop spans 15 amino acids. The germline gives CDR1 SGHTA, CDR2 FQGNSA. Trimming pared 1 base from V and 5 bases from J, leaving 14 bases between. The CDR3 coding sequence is TGTGCCAGCAGCTTAGTTTACTTTGGAGATGAGACCCAGTACTTC. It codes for CASSLVYFGDETQYF.

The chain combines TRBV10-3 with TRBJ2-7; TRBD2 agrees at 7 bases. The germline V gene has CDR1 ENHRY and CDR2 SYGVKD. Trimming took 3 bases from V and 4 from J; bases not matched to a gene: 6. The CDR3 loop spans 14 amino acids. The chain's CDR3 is CAISDSAGVYEQYF. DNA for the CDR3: TGTGCCATCAGTGATTCTGCGGGAGTTTACGAGCAGTACTTC.

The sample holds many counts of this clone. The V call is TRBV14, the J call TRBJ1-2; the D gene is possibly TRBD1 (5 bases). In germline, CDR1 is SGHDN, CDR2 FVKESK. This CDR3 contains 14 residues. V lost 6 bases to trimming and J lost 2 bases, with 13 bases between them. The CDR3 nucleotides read TGTGCCAGCAGAGGTGGTTCAGGGAACTATGGCTACACCTTC. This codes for CASRGGSGNYGYTF.

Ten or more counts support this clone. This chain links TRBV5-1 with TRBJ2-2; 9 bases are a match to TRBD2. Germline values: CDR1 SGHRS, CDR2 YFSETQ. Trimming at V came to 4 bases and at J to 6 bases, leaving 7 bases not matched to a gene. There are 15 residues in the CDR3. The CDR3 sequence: CASSQSGRSAGELFF. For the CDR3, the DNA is TGCGCCAGCAGCCAGAGCGGGAGGAGTGCCGGGGAGCTGTTTTTT.

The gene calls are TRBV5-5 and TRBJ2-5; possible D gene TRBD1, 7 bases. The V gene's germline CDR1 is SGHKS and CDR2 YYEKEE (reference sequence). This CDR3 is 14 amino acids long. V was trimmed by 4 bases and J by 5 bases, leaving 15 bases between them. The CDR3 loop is CASSPGARGETQYF. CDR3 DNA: TGTGCCAGCAGCCCGGGGGCCAGGGGGGAGACCCAGTACTTC. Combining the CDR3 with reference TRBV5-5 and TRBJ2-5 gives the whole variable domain DAGVTQSPTHLIKTRGQQVTLRCSPISGHKSVSWYQQVLGQGPQFIFQYYEKEERGRGNFPDRFSARQFPNYSSELNVNALLLGDSALYLCASSPGARGETQYFGPGTRLLVL.

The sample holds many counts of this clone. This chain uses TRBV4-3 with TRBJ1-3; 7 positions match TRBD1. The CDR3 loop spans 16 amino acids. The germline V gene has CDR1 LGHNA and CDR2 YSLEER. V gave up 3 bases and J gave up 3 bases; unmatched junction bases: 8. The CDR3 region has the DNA TGCGCCAGCAGCCAGTCCACAGGGGCCGGTGGAAACACCATATATTTT. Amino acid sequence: CASSQSTGAGGNTIYF.

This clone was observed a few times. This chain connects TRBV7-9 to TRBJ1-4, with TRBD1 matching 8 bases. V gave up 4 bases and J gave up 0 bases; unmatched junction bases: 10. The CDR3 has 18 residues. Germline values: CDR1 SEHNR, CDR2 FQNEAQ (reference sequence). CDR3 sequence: CASSSGQGGGATNEKLFF. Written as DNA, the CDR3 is TGTGCCAGCAGCTCCGGACAGGGTGGGGGAGCAACTAATGAAAAACTGTTTTTT. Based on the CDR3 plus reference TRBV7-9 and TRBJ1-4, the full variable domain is DTGVSQNPRHKITKRGQNVTFRCDPISEHNRLYWYRQTLGQGPEFLTYFQNEAQLEKSRLLSDRFSAERPKGSFSTLEIQRTEQGDSAMYLCASSSGQGGGATNEKLFFGSGTQLSVL.

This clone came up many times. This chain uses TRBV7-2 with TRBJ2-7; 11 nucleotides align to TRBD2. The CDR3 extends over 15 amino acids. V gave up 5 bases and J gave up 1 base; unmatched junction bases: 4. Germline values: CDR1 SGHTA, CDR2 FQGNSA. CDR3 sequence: CASSQLAGVSYEQYF. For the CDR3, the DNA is TGTGCCAGCAGCCAACTAGCGGGAGTATCCTACGAGCAGTACTTC.

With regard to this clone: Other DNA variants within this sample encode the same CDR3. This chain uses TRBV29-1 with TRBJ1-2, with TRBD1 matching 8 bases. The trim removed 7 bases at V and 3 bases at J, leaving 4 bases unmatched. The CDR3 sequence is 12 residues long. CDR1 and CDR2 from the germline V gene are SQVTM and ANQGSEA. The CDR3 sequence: CSAGQGDYGYTF. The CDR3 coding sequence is TGCAGCGCAGGACAGGGTGACTATGGCTACACCTTC. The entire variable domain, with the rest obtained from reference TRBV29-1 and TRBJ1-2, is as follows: SAVISQKPSRDICQRGTSLTIQCQVDSQVTMMFWYRQQPGQSLTLIATANQGSEATYESGFVIDKFPISRPNLTFSTLTVSNMSPEDSSIYLCSAGQGDYGYTFGSGTRLTVV.

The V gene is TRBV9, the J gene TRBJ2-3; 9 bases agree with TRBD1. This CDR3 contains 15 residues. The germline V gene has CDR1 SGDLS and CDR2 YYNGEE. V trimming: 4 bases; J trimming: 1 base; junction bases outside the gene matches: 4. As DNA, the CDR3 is TGTGCCAGCAGCTTCCGGGACAGGGGCACAGATACGCAGTATTTT. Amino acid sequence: CASSFRDRGTDTQYF.

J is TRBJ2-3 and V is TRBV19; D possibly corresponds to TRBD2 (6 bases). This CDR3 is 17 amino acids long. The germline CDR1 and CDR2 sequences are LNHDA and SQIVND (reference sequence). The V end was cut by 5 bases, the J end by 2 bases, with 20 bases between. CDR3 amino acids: CASSRSGLAALTDTQYF. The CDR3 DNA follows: TGTGCCAGTAGTCGGTCAGGGTTAGCGGCCCTCACAGATACGCAGTATTTT.

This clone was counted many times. Here the CDR3 reads CASSVDRGIATEAFF. The CDR3 nucleotides read TGTGCCAGCAGTGTCGACAGGGGCATCGCCACTGAAGCTTTCTTT. The chain is built from TRBV25-1 and TRBJ1-1, with 8 bases aligning to TRBD1. V shed 4 bases and J 4 bases; nucleotides not matched to a gene: 8. Looked up from germline, CDR1 is MGHDK and CDR2 is SYGVNS. The CDR3 length is 15 residues.

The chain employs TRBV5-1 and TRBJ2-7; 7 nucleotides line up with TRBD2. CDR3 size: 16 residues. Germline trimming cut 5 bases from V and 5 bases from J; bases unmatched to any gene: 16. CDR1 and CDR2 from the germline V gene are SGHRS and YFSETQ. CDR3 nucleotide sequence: TGCGCCAGCAGTCCCATGGCGGGAGAGAAGATCCACGAGCAGTACTTC. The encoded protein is CASSPMAGEKIHEQYF.

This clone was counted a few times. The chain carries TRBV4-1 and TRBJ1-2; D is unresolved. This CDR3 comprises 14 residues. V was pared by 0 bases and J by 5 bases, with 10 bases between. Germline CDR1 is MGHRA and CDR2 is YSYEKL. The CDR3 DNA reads TGCGCCAGCAGCCAAGACCGGGTGTCGTATGGCTACACCTTC. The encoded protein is CASSQDRVSYGYTF.